This T cell receptor (beta chain) derives from a study of T cell repertoires in cytomegalovirus infection. The CDR3 totals 15 residues. Germline V CDR1 and CDR2: SGDLS, YYNGEE. Trimming left V 1 base short and J 4 bases short, with 14 bases between. TCRdb re-analysed the reads in MiXCR, keeping a single row per CDR3 protein. In the table there are about 490,000 distinct CDR3 sequences, 26% of which are singletons. The chain joins TRBV9 to TRBJ1-2; D may be TRBD1 (5 bases). Specimen: PBMCs. This TCR was recovered from a human donor in good health (CMV status not recorded). Some clones in this sample may be carry-over from other donors' samples. CDR3: CASSVIPTASYGYTF. The CDR3 region has the DNA TGTGCCAGCAGCGTAATCCCGACAGCGTCCTATGGCTACACCTTC.